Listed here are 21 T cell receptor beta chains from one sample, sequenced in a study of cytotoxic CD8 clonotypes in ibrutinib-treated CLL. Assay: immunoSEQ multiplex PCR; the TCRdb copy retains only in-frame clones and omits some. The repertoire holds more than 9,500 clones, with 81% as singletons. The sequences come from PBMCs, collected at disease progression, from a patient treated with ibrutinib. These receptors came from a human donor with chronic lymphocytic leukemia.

The CDR3 DNA reads as TGTGCCAGCTCACCAAACCTGGCGGATGAGCAGTTCTTC. This codes for CASSPNLADEQFF. J is TRBJ2-1 and V is TRBV18, with D unclear. This CDR3 is 13 amino acids long. Germline assignment: CDR1 KGHSH and CDR2 LQKENI. With 2 bases removed from V and 8 bases from J, the gap between germline ends came to 10 bases.

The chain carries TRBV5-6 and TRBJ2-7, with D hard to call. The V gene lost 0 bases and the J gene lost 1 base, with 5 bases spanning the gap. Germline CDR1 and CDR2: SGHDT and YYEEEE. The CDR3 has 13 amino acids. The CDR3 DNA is TGTGCCAGCAGCTTGGCAGTTTCCTACGAGCAGTACTTC. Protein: CASSLAVSYEQYF.

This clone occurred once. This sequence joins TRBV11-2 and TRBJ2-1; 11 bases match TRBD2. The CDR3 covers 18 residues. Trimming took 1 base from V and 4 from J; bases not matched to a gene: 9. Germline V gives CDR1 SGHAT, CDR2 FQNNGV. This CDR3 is CASSLGGLAGGKYNEQFF. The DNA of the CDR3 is TGTGCCAGCAGCTTAGGGGGTCTAGCGGGAGGAAAATACAATGAGCAGTTCTTC.

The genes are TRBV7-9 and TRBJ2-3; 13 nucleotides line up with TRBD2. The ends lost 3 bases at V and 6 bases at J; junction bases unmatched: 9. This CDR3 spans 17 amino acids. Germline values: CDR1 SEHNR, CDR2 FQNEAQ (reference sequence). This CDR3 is CASSLKGLAGALDTQYF. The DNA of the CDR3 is TGTGCCAGCAGCTTGAAAGGACTAGCGGGGGCTCTTGATACGCAGTATTTT. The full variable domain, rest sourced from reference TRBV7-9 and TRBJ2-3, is DTGVSQNPRHKITKRGQNVTFRCDPISEHNRLYWYRQTLGQGPEFLTYFQNEAQLEKSRLLSDRFSAERPKGSFSTLEIQRTEQGDSAMYLCASSLKGLAGALDTQYFGPGTRLTVL.

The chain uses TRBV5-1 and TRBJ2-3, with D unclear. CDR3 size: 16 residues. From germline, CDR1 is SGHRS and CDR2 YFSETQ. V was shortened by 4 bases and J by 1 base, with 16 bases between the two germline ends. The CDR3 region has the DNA TGCGCCAGCAGCCCCACCTCCGGCGGAGGCACAGATACGCAGTATTTT. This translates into CASSPTSGGGTDTQYF.

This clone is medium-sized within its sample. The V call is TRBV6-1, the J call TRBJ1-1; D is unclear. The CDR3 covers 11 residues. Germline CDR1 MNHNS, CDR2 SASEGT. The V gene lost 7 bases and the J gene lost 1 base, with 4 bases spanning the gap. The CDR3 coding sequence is TGTGCCAGCAACGGGAACACTGAAGCTTTCTTT. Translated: CASNGNTEAFF.

The CDR3 bases are TGTGCCAGCCCAAGCGGGAGGGCCAGCACAGATACGCAGTATTTT. This gives the protein CASPSGRASTDTQYF. The chain has TRBV28 and TRBJ2-3, with 10 bases matching TRBD2. Germline CDR1 is MDHEN and CDR2 is SYDVKM. The CDR3 covers 15 residues. Losses at the gene ends were 8 bases for V and 0 bases for J; bases not matched to a gene: 5.

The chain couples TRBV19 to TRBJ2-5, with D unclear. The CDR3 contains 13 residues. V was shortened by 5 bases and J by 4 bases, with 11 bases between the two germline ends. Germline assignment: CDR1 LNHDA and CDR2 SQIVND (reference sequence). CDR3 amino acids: CASSPTKGETQYF. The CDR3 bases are TGTGCCAGTAGTCCCACTAAGGGAGAGACCCAGTACTTC.

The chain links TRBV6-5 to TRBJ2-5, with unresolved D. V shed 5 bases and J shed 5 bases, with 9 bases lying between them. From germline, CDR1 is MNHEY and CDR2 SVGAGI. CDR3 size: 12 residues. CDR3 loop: CASSPNTETQYF. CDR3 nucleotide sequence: TGTGCCAGCAGTCCGAATACGGAGACCCAGTACTTC.

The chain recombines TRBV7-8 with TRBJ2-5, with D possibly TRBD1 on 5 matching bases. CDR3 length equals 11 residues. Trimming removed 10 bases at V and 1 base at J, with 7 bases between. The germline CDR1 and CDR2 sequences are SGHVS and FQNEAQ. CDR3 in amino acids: CATTVQETQYF. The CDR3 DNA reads TGTGCCACGACAGTCCAAGAGACCCAGTACTTC.

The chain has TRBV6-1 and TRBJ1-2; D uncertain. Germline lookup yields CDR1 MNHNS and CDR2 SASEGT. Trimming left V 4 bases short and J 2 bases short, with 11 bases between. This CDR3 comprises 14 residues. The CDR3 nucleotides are TGTGCCAGCAGTGGCCGTCCGGGGAACTATGGCTACACCTTC. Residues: CASSGRPGNYGYTF.

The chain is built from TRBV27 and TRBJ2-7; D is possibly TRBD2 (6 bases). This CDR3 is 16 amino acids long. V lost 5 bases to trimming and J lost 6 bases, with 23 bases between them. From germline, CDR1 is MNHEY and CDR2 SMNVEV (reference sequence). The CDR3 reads CASSPPPLGRPAEQYF. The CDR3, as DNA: TGTGCCAGCAGTCCCCCACCACTAGGGAGGCCAGCCGAGCAGTACTTC.

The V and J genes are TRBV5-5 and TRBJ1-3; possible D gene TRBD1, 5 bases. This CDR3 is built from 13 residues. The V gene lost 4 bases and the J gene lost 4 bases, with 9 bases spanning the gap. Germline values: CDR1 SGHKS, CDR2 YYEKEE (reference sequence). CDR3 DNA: TGTGCCAGCAGCCAAGGGACCGGAAACACCATATATTTT. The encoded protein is CASSQGTGNTIYF.

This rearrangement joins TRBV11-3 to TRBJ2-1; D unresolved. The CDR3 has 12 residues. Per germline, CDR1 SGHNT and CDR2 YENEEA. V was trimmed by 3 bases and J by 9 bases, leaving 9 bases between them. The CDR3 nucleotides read TGTGCCAGCAGCTTTGAGTCTGGTGAGCAGTTCTTC. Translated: CASSFESGEQFF.

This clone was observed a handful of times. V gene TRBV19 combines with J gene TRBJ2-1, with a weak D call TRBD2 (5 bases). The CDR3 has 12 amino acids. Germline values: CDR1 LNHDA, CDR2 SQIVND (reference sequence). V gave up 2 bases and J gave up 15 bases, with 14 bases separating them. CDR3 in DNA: TGTGCCAGTAGTATAATGGAAGGGAGCCCGTTCTTC. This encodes CASSIMEGSPFF.

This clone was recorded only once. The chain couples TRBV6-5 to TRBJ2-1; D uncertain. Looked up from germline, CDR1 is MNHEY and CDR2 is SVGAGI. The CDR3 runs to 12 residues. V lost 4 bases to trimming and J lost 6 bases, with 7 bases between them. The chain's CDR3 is CASSFGGNEQFF. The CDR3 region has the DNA TGTGCCAGCAGTTTCGGTGGCAATGAGCAGTTCTTC.

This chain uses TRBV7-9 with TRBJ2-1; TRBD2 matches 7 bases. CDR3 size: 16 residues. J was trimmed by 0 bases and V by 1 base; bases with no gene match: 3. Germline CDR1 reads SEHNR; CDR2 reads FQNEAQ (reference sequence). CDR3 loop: CASSLVGGSSYNEQFF. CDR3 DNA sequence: TGTGCCAGCAGCTTAGTTGGCGGGAGCTCCTACAATGAGCAGTTCTTC.

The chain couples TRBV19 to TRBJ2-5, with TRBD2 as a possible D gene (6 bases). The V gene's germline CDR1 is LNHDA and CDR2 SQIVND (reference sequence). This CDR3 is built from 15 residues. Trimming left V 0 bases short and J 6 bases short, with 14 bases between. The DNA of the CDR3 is TGTGCCAGTAGTATAGATCGCGGGGTTGCTCAGACCCAGTACTTC. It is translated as CASSIDRGVAQTQYF.

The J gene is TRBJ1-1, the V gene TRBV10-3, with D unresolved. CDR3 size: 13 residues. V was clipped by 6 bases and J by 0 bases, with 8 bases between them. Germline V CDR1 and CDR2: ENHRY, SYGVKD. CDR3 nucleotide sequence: TGTGCCATCAGCGGCAGCATGAACACTGAAGCTTTCTTT. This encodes CAISGSMNTEAFF.

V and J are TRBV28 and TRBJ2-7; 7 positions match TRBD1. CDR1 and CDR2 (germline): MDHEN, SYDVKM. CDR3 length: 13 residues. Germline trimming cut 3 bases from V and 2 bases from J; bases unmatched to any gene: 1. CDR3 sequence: CASSFTGAYEQYF. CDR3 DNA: TGTGCCAGCAGTTTCACAGGGGCCTACGAGCAGTACTTC. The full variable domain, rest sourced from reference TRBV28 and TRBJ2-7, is DVKVTQSSRYLVKRTGEKVFLECVQDMDHENMFWYRQDPGLGLRLIYFSYDVKMKEKGDIPEGYSVSREKKERFSLILESASTNQTSMYLCASSFTGAYEQYFGPGTRLTVT.

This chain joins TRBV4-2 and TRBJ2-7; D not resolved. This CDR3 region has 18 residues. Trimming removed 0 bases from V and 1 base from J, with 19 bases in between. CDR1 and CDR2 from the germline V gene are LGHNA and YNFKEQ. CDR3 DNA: TGTGCCAGCAGCCAAGATCTCTTTTTAGGTACTGCATCCTACGAGCAGTACTTC. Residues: CASSQDLFLGTASYEQYF.